This record looks at one T cell receptor (beta chain) sequence and its context. These data come from a study of early T cells in non-severe SARS-CoV-2 infection. Looking at the study overall: The authors sequenced bulk RNA from unsorted whole blood, leaving chains unpaired.

Germline V CDR1 and CDR2: SGHKS, YYEKEE (reference sequence). The CDR3 runs to 15 residues. J lost 8 bases, V lost 4 bases, and 11 bases had no gene match. Using its own MiXCR run on the 5' RACE reads, TCRdb lists one record per CDR3 protein. The table has approximately 90,000 distinct CDR3 sequences, around 17% seen once. This chain links TRBV5-5 with TRBJ2-4, with TRBD1 identical over 8 bases. The specimen was whole blood, collected at baseline. This TCR was recovered from an adult who was a healthcare worker with PCR-confirmed SARS-CoV-2 infection or an uninfected control (not recorded which). The CDR3 sequence: CASSHTTGEDDIQYF. CDR3 sequence (DNA): TGTGCCAGCAGCCACACGACAGGGGAGGATGACATTCAGTACTTC.